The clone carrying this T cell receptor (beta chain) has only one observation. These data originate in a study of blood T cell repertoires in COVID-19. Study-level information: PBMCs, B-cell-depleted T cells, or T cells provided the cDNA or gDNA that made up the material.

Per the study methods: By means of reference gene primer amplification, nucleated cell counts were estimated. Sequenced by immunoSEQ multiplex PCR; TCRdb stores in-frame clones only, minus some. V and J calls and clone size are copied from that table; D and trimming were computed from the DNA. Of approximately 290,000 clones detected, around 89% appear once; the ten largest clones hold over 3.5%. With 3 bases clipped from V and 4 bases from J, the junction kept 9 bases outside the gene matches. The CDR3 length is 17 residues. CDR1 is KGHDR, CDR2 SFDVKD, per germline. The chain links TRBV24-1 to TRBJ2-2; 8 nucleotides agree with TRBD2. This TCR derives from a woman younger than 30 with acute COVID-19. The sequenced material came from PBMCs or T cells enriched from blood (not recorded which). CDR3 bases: TGTGCCACCAGTGATCCCCGGGGGGGCTCGGGCACCGGGGAGCTGTTTTTT. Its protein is CATSDPRGGSGTGELFF.